In this sample, the clone carrying this T cell receptor (beta chain) turned up a few times. Its antigen remains unidentified. The sample is drawn from a study of OX40 agonist ivuxolimab in advanced cancers. Study summary: Patients' therapy was ivuxolimab, an antibody that acts as an agonist of OX40 (CD134). Patients with prior anti-PD-1, anti-PD-L1 or anti-CTLA-4 therapy were eligible; less than 50% had some. Notes on the study in general: In CD8+ T cells, expanded clones were on average more numerous than in CD4+. Normalized T-cell clonal expansion was also low in a subset of nonresponders.

Germline loops: CDR1 MNHEY, CDR2 SMNVEV (reference sequence). The CDR3 runs 14 residues. Trimming removed 3 bases at V and 9 bases at J, with 18 bases between. Here immunoSEQ multiplex PCR was the method, and the copy in TCRdb shows in-frame clones only, minus some. The sample yields about 20,000 clones, around 76% seen once. V and J are TRBV27 and TRBJ2-7; D possibly uses TRBD1 or TRBD2 (5 bases each). This receptor was identified in an adult with an advanced solid tumor such as melanoma, head and neck, liver or kidney cancer. Sequencing used CD4+ or CD8+ T cells sorted from blood, obtained in a trial of the OX40 agonist ivuxolimab. CDR3 sequence: CASSFVYGATGQYF. CDR3 DNA sequence: TGTGCCAGCAGTTTTGTCTACGGGGCCACGGGGCAGTACTTC.